The source of this T cell receptor beta chain is a study of blood T cell repertoires in COVID-19. Background on the study: Samples of COVID-19 (acute and convalescent) were obtained from the United States, Italy and Spain. PBMCs, B-cell-depleted T cells, or T cells provided the cDNA or gDNA that made up the material.

V lost 1 base and J lost 3, with 12 bases in between. From germline, CDR1 is MGHRA and CDR2 YSYEKL. The CDR3 has 16 residues. Authors' processing steps: By means of reference gene primer amplification, nucleated cell counts were estimated. This table comes from immunoSEQ multiplex PCR, and its TCRdb copy is limited to in-frame clones, with some not included. V and J calls plus clone size are reproduced from that table; the DNA served to infer D and trimming. The sample includes approximately 89,000 clones, about 81% of them seen just once. The rearrangement joins TRBV4-1 to TRBJ1-4; a possible D gene is TRBD1 (6 bases). The sequenced sample consisted of peripheral blood. The source is a man between 65 and 79 years old with acute or convalescent COVID-19. The CDR3 DNA sequence: TGCGCCAGCAGCCAAGGGGTAACAGGGTCTAATGAAAAACTGTTTTTT. It yields the protein CASSQGVTGSNEKLFF.